The 31 T cell receptor beta chains below come from one sample, sequenced in a study of OX40 agonist ivuxolimab in advanced cancers. Here immunoSEQ multiplex PCR was the method, and the copy in TCRdb shows in-frame clones only, minus some. The table has 6,000 or so clones, 80% to 85% seen once. The input for sequencing was CD4+ or CD8+ T cells sorted from blood, taken in a trial of the OX40 agonist ivuxolimab. The receptors here all came from an adult with an advanced solid tumor such as melanoma, head and neck, liver or kidney cancer.

The chain recombines TRBV7-2 with TRBJ2-5; TRBD2 aligns across 9 bases. CDR3 length: 16 residues. Germline V CDR1 and CDR2: SGHTA, FQGNSA. V gave up 1 base and J gave up 5 bases; unmatched junction bases: 8. In DNA form, the CDR3 reads TGTGCCAGCAGCTTAGGAGCGGGGGGTTGGGTGGAGACCCAGTACTTC. Translating gives CASSLGAGGWVETQYF.

This clone was counted once. This chain links TRBV10-3 with TRBJ2-1; D may correspond to TRBD1 or TRBD2 (5 bases each). Trimming cost V 7 bases and J 4 bases, with 17 bases left between them. Germline-derived CDR1 and CDR2 are ENHRY and SYGVKD. This CDR3 is 15 amino acids long. Written as DNA, the CDR3 is TGTGCCATCAACGGGGCAGGGAGCTCTTACAATGAGCAGTTCTTC. It codes for CAINGAGSSYNEQFF.

This clone was detected only a few times. CDR3 sequence: CASSPDRGPSYEQYF. CDR3 sequence (DNA): TGTGCCAGCAGCCCCGACAGGGGGCCCTCCTACGAGCAGTACTTC. V is TRBV9 and J is TRBJ2-7; 10 bases map to TRBD1. This CDR3 is built from 15 residues. Unmatched junction bases numbered 4, after V lost 4 bases and J lost 0 bases. Germline V gene data show CDR1 as SGDLS and CDR2 as YYNGEE.

The gene calls are TRBV21-1 and TRBJ1-2; TRBD1 is taken as the D call from the table, unchecked against the DNA. TRBV21-1 has pseudogene status. This CDR3 has 15 amino acids. The DNA of the CDR3 is TGTGCCAGCAGCAACCCCAGGGATTCGGCATTCGGCTACACCTTC. Protein product: CASSNPRDSAFGYTF.

CDR3 coding DNA: TGCGCCAGCAGTGGAACCTGGGGTCGAAAACTGTTTTTT. Its translation is CASSGTWGRKLFF. The chain links TRBV10-2 to TRBJ1-4; D gene unclear. This CDR3 spans 13 amino acids. The ends were cut back, 4 bases at V and 10 bases at J, with 13 bases in the middle. The germline CDR1 and CDR2 sequences are WSHSY and SAAADI.

The chain has TRBV4-1 and TRBJ1-4, with 7 nucleotides matching TRBD1. The CDR3 covers 15 residues. V lost 4 bases, J lost 11 bases, and 13 bases stayed unmatched. CDR1 is MGHRA, CDR2 YSYEKL, per germline. The CDR3 spells CASSRETGRGTKLFF. The CDR3 region has the DNA TGCGCCAGCAGCCGAGAGACTGGCAGGGGGACGAAACTGTTTTTT.

The V gene is TRBV19, the J gene TRBJ1-1; D remains unclear. The CDR3 totals 14 residues. The ends were cut back, 3 bases at V and 5 bases at J, with 13 bases in the middle. Germline assignment: CDR1 LNHDA and CDR2 SQIVND (reference sequence). The CDR3 DNA follows: TGTGCCAGTAGTATTACGATATCTAATACTGAAGCTTTCTTT. Its protein product is CASSITISNTEAFF.

This chain links TRBV11-2 with TRBJ2-5; D remains ambiguous. Trimming pared 5 bases from V and 4 bases from J, leaving 5 bases between. CDR1 is SGHAT, CDR2 FQNNGV, per germline. This CDR3 comprises 11 residues. The CDR3 spells CASSRTETQYF. CDR3 bases: TGTGCCAGCAGCCGTACAGAGACCCAGTACTTC.

This rearrangement joins TRBV7-8 to TRBJ2-5; either TRBD1 or TRBD2 may fit D (5 bases each). The length of the CDR3 is 12 residues. The ends were cut back, 7 bases at V and 7 bases at J, with 13 bases in the middle. Germline V gives CDR1 SGHVS, CDR2 FQNEAQ. CDR3 sequence: CASTGTTGTQYF. CDR3 DNA sequence: TGTGCCAGCACGGGGACCACAGGGACCCAGTACTTC.

V gene TRBV7-6 combines with J gene TRBJ2-1; the match to TRBD2 covers 12 bases. Germline V gives CDR1 SGHVS, CDR2 FNYEAQ. V gave up 4 bases and J gave up 5 bases; unmatched junction bases: 9. CDR3 length equals 17 residues. CDR3 nucleotide sequence: TGTGCCAGCAGCTCGGCGTGGACTAGCGGGGTAGACAATGAGCAGTTCTTC. This codes for CASSSAWTSGVDNEQFF.

The chain couples TRBV6-1 to TRBJ1-4; D uncertain. With 6 bases removed from V and 3 bases from J, the gap between germline ends came to 11 bases. This CDR3 is built from 14 residues. CDR1 and CDR2 (germline): MNHNS, SASEGT. This CDR3 reads CASRETTANEKLFF. The CDR3 nucleotides are TGTGCCAGCAGAGAGACCACGGCTAATGAAAAACTGTTTTTT.

The chain employs TRBV19 and TRBJ2-2; TRBD1 matches 7 bases. With V trimmed by 3 bases and J by 4 bases, 5 bases remained unmatched. The CDR3 covers 15 residues. The V gene's germline CDR1 is LNHDA and CDR2 SQIVND (reference sequence). Here the CDR3 DNA reads TGTGCCAGTAGTATTAGAGACAGGGTCACCGGGGAGCTGTTTTTT. As protein: CASSIRDRVTGELFF. Supplemented by reference TRBV19 and TRBJ2-2, the full variable domain reads DGGITQSPKYLFRKEGQNVTLSCEQNLNHDAMYWYRQDPGQGLRLIYYSQIVNDFQKGDIAEGYSVSREKKESFPLTVTSAQKNPTAFYLCASSIRDRVTGELFFGEGSRLTVL.

The chain is built from TRBV6-6 and TRBJ1-6, with 9 bases aligning to TRBD1. The CDR3 runs to 15 residues. After removal of 4 bases from V and 12 bases from J, the junction contained 10 bases not matched to a gene. CDR1 is MNHNY and CDR2 is SVGAGI in the germline V gene (reference sequence). The CDR3 region has the DNA TGTGCCAGCAGTTGGAGGACAGGGGAGGGGGGACCCCTCCACTTT. Protein product: CASSWRTGEGGPLHF.

This chain connects TRBV9 to TRBJ2-6, with a weak D call TRBD2 (7 bases). The germline V and J ends were trimmed by 4 bases and 4 bases, with 15 bases remaining between them. This CDR3 comprises 16 residues. CDR1 is SGDLS, CDR2 YYNGEE, per germline. In nucleotides, the CDR3 is TGTGCCAGCAGCCCCAGTGGGGGGGCGGGGGCCAACGTCCTGACTTTC. Amino acid sequence: CASSPSGGAGANVLTF.

This clone showed up just once. The chain carries TRBV11-2 and TRBJ2-3; D may be TRBD1 or TRBD2 (5 bases each). With 4 bases removed from V and 9 bases from J, the gap between germline ends came to 20 bases. CDR3 size: 15 residues. Germline-derived CDR1 and CDR2 are SGHAT and FQNNGV. CDR3 protein: CASSSIRKDGATQYF. DNA of the CDR3: TGTGCCAGCAGCTCGATACGAAAGGACGGGGCAACGCAGTATTTT.

The chain uses TRBV5-6 and TRBJ1-1; a possible D gene is TRBD1 (5 bases). Trimming left V 5 bases short and J 5 bases short, with 10 bases between. The CDR3 length is 12 residues. CDR1 is SGHDT, CDR2 YYEEEE, per germline. CDR3 protein: CASRGGETEAFF. The DNA for the CDR3 is TGTGCCAGCAGGGGGGGAGAGACTGAAGCTTTCTTT.

V and J are TRBV11-1 and TRBJ2-5; 8 nucleotides align to TRBD1. Germline CDR1 SGHAT, CDR2 FQDESV (reference sequence). The J segment lost 11 bases and the V segment lost 8 bases, leaving 16 bases of the junction unmatched. The CDR3 is 14 amino acids. The CDR3 bases are TGTGCCAGCGGCAACGGACAGGGAGTCGAGGAGCAGTACTTC. Translation: CASGNGQGVEEQYF.

This clone occurred once. The chain couples TRBV27 to TRBJ1-6, with a tentative D call TRBD1 (5 bases). From germline, CDR1 is MNHEY and CDR2 SMNVEV (reference sequence). V gave up 5 bases and J gave up 6 bases, with 11 bases separating them. CDR3 size: 14 residues. The CDR3: CASSLNRINSPLHF. CDR3 sequence (DNA): TGTGCCAGCAGTCTGAACAGGATTAATTCACCCCTCCACTTT.

This chain connects TRBV29-1 to TRBJ2-7, with D possibly TRBD1 on 9 matching bases. The germline gives CDR1 SQVTM, CDR2 ANQGSEA. The CDR3 runs to 14 residues. Trimming left V 7 bases short and J 4 bases short, with 20 bases between. The CDR3 DNA sequence: TGCAGCGCGGGAGGGGGACAGGGTTATTACGAGCAGTACTTC. Translating gives CSAGGGQGYYEQYF.

The chain couples TRBV25-1 to TRBJ2-3; D gene uncertain. The CDR3 has 13 amino acids. From germline, CDR1 is MGHDK and CDR2 SYGVNS. The V end lost 4 bases, the J end lost 2 bases, and 7 bases lay between the germline ends. DNA of the CDR3: TGTGCCAGCAGTGGACCAGTCACAGATACGCAGTATTTT. It yields the protein CASSGPVTDTQYF.

The chain recombines TRBV5-5 with TRBJ2-7; D uncertain. Trimming took 0 bases from V and 2 from J, leaving 9 bases between them. CDR1 and CDR2 from the germline V gene are SGHKS and YYEKEE (reference sequence). The CDR3 is made up of 14 amino acids. The CDR3 nucleotides read TGTGCCAGCAGCTTGGCCGCAGCCACCTACGAGCAGTACTTC. As protein: CASSLAAATYEQYF.

The chain has TRBV29-1 and TRBJ2-7; maybe TRBD2 (6 bases). This CDR3 has 12 residues. Between the trimmed V and J ends, which lost 6 bases and 3 bases, there was a span of 12 bases. Germline V gene data show CDR1 as SQVTM and CDR2 as ANQGSEA. The chain's CDR3 is CSVRDGHYEQYF. In nucleotides, the CDR3 is TGCAGCGTGCGGGACGGCCACTACGAGCAGTACTTC.

This sequence joins TRBV4-2 and TRBJ1-2, with 8 nucleotides matching TRBD1. The germline CDR1 and CDR2 sequences are LGHNA and YNFKEQ. The CDR3 covers 15 residues. Unmatched junction bases numbered 7, after V lost 5 bases and J lost 2 bases. The CDR3 DNA reads as TGTGCCAGCAGCGCCCTGGACAGGGTAAACTATGGCTACACCTTC. This encodes CASSALDRVNYGYTF.

In DNA form, the CDR3 reads TGTGCCAGCAGCTTTCGGTCACCCTACGAGCAGTACTTC. Protein product: CASSFRSPYEQYF. This chain connects TRBV5-5 to TRBJ2-7; the D is unclear. Trimming removed 2 bases from V and 2 bases from J, with 8 bases in between. Germline V gene lookup returns CDR1 SGHKS and CDR2 YYEKEE (reference sequence). The CDR3 extends over 13 amino acids.

The V call is TRBV20-1, the J call TRBJ1-2, with D uncertain. Germline V gives CDR1 DFQATT, CDR2 SNEGSKA (reference sequence). The CDR3 loop spans 9 amino acids. Trimming left V 6 bases short and J 6 bases short, with 5 bases between. CDR3 amino acids: CSAVDGYTF. The CDR3, as DNA: TGCAGTGCAGTTGATGGCTACACCTTC.

This chain links TRBV5-1 with TRBJ1-1; D gene uncertain. This CDR3 comprises 13 residues. The germline V gene encodes CDR1 SGHRS and CDR2 YFSETQ. V was pared by 4 bases and J by 4 bases, with 11 bases between. The CDR3 is CASSLRGGTEAFF. The CDR3 DNA follows: TGCGCCAGCAGCCTAAGAGGCGGCACTGAAGCTTTCTTT.

The rearrangement links TRBV29-1 to TRBJ2-1; D remains unclear. Germline V gene lookup returns CDR1 SQVTM and CDR2 ANQGSEA. This CDR3 has 10 residues. Deletions cut 4 bases from V and 6 bases from J, with 4 bases between. CDR3 nucleotides: TGCAGCGTTGCCGGCAATGAGCAGTTCTTC. It is translated as CSVAGNEQFF.

The V gene is TRBV10-3, the J gene TRBJ2-5; 7 nucleotides align to TRBD1. The J call may be incorrect, as the DNA end agrees better with TRBJ2-7. The length of the CDR3 is 13 residues. Germline loops: CDR1 ENHRY, CDR2 SYGVKD. CDR3 in DNA: TGTGCCATCAGAACCGGGACAGATCCCGAGCAGTACTTC. This sequence encodes CAIRTGTDPEQYF.

J is TRBJ1-2 and V is TRBV27; D perhaps matches TRBD1 (5 bases). The germline gives CDR1 MNHEY, CDR2 SMNVEV (reference sequence). The V end was cut by 5 bases, the J end by 7 bases, with 14 bases between. The CDR3 contains 13 residues. CDR3 in amino acids: CASSPWGVGGYTF. The CDR3 DNA is TGTGCCAGCAGTCCCTGGGGGGTCGGTGGCTACACCTTC.

The gene calls are TRBV27 and TRBJ2-5; 11 nucleotides match TRBD2. Looked up from germline, CDR1 is MNHEY and CDR2 is SMNVEV (reference sequence). The CDR3 totals 15 residues. V gave up 3 bases and J gave up 5 bases; unmatched junction bases: 5. CDR3 sequence (DNA): TGTGCCAGCAGTTTTTCTAGCGGGGGGTGGGAGACCCAGTACTTC. This sequence encodes CASSFSSGGWETQYF.

The chain has TRBV7-3 and TRBJ1-1; no clear D gene. CDR3 size: 11 residues. Germline V gives CDR1 SGHTA, CDR2 FQGTGA. Trimming removed 2 bases from V and 7 bases from J, with 5 bases in between. CDR3 amino acids: CASSLVSEAFF. CDR3 nucleotide sequence: TGTGCCAGCAGCTTAGTAAGTGAAGCTTTCTTT.